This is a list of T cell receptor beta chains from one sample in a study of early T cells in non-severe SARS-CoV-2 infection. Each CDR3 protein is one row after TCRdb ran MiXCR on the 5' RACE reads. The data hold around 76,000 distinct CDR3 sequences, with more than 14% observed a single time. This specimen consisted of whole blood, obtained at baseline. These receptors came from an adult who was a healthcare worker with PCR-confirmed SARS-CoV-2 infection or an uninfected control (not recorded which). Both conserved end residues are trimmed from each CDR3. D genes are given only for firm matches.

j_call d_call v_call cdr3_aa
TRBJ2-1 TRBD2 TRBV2 ASSTPGEEGLAEGDEQF
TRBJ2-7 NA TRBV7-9 ASTVTGYSYEQY
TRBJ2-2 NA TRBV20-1 SARAQFGLNTGELF
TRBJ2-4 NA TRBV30 AWTPRGAGKNIQY
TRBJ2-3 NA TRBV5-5 ASSPARTDTQY
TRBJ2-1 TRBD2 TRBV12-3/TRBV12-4 ASTSRTSGNNNEQF
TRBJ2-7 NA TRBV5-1 ASSQGPSSYEQY
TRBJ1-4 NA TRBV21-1 ASREKLF
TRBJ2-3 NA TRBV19 ASSTHPTDTQY
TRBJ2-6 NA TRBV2 ASSEEAGFSSGANVLT
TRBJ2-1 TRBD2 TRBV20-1 SARTGTSGSSYNEQF
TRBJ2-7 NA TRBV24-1 ATRTSVATIEQY
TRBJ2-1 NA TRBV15 ATSRAATTDEQF
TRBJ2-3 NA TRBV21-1 ASRNRDRGTDTQY
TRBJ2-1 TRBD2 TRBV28 ASSLLTSGSYNEQF
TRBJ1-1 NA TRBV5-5 ASSRRQIQEAF
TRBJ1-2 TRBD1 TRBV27 ASSPTGTGGMWYT
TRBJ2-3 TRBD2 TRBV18 ASSPKLAASTDTQY
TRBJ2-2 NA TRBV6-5 ASSYSTSFPGELF
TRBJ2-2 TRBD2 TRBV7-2 ASSRLAGVKTGELF
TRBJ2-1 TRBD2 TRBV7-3 ASSSGLAGDEQF
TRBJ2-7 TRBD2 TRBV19 ASSISLAGVLEQY
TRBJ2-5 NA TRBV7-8 ASSRQVGEVETQY
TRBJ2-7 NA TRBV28 ASRPGMWGGPYEQY
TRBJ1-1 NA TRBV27 ASSQGISEAF
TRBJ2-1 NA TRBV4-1 ASSQDGGVEQF
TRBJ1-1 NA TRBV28 ASSFPRVNTEAF
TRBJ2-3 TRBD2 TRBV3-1 ASSQENRARRSGRAGTDTQY
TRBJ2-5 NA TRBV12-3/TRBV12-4 ASSAPGRAIETQY
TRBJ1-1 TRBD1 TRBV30 AWRTGVPNTEAF
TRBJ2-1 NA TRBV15 ATLTENNEQF
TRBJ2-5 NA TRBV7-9 ASSLAHLGLETQY
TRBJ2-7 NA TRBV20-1 SAIRLDRDEQY
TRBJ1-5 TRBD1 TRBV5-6 ASTLDRGNQPQH
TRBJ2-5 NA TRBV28 ASSIPRSSYQETQY
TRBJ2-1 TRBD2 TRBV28 ASSPRVAGGPTHEQF
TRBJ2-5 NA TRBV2 ASLWDGQETQY
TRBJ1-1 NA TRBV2 ASSVDTYTEAF
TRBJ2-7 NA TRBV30 AWGGPGSYEQY
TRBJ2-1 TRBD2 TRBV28 ASNKPGLAYNEQF
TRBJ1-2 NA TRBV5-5 ASRFDPYYGYT
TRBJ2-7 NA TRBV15 ATSSPGLTAYEQY
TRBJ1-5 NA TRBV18 ASSPYRDQPQH
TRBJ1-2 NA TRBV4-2 ASSQDNHNYGYT
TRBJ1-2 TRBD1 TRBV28 ASQTGATNYGYT
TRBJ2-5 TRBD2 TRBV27 ASSLREPGETQY
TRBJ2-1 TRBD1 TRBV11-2 ASSPSGTVENNEQF
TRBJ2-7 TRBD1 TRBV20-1 STPGQGLKSSYEQY
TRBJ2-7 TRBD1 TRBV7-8 ASSPRGTGNYEQY
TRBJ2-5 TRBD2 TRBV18 ASSPLGTSGSRAMETQY
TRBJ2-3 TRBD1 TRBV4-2 ASSSGLRGQADTQY